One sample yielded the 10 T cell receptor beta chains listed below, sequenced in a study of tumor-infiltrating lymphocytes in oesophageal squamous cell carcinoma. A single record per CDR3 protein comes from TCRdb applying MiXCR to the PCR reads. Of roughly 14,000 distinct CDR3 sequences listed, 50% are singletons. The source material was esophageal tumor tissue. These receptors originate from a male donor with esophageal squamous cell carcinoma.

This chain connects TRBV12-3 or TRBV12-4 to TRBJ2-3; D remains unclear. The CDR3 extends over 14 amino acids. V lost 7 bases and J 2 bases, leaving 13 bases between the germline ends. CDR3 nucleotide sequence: TGTGCCAGCACCCGACTTTCACCCACAGATACGCAGTATTTT. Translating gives CASTRLSPTDTQYF.

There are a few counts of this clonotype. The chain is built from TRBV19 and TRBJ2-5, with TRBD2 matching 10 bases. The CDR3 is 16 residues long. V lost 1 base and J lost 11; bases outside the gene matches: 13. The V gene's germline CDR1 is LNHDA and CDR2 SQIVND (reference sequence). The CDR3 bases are TGTGCCAGTAGTATAGTAGCGGGAGGAGGTCGGGATGAGCAGTACTTC. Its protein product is CASSIVAGGGRDEQYF.

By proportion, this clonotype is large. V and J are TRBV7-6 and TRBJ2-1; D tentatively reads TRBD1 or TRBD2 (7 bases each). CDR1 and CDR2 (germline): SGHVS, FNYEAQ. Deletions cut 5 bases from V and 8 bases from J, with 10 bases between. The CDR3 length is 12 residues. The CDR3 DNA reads TGTGCCAGCAGCCAGGGGGGGGATGAGCAGTTCTTC. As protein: CASSQGGDEQFF.

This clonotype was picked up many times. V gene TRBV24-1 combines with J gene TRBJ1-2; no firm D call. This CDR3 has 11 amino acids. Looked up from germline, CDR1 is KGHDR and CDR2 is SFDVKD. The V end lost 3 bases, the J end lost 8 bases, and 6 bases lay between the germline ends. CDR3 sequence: CATSDGLGYTF. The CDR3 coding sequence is TGTGCCACCAGTGATGGGTTGGGCTACACCTTC.

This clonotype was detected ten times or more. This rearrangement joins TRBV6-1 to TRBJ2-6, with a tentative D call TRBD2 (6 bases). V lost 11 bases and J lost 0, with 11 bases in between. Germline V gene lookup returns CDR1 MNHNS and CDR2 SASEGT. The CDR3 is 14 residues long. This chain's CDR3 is CAAGGISGANVLTF. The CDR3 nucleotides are TGTGCCGCTGGGGGGATCTCTGGGGCCAACGTCCTGACTTTC.

The CDR3 protein is CASSLSGGGTLEAFF. Written as DNA, the CDR3 is TGTGCCAGCAGCCTAAGTGGGGGGGGGACACTTGAAGCTTTCTTT. V and J are TRBV7-6 and TRBJ1-1, with D maybe TRBD1 (6 bases). The ends were cut back, 5 bases at V and 7 bases at J, with 20 bases in the middle. The CDR3 has 15 residues. CDR1 is SGHVS, CDR2 FNYEAQ, per germline.

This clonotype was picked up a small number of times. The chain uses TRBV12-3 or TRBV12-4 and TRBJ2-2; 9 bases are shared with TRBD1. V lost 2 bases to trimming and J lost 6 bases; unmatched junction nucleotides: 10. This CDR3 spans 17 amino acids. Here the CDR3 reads CASSLNAGTGKAGELFF. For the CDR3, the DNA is TGTGCCAGCAGTTTAAATGCCGGGACAGGGAAAGCCGGGGAGCTGTTTTTT.

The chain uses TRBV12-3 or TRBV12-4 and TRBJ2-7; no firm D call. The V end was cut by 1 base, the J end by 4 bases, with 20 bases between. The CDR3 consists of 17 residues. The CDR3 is CASSLERQLQERYEQYF. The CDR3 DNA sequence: TGTGCCAGCAGTTTAGAAAGGCAGCTCCAAGAAAGATACGAGCAGTACTTC.

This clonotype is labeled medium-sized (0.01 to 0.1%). CDR3 protein: CASSPMLGQLGYTF. CDR3 in DNA: TGTGCCAGCAGCCCGATGTTGGGACAATTGGGGTACACCTTC. The chain links TRBV7-2 to TRBJ1-2; D is possibly TRBD1 (6 bases). V was shortened by 5 bases and J by 11 bases, with 21 bases between the two germline ends. The length of the CDR3 is 14 residues. The germline gives CDR1 SGHTA, CDR2 FQGNSA.

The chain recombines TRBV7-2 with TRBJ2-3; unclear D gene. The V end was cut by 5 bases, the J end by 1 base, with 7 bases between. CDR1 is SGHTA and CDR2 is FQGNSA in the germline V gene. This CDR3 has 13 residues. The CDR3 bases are TGTGCCAGCAGCCCTAGTCGCACAGATACGCAGTATTTT. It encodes CASSPSRTDTQYF.